What follows are 25 T cell receptor beta chains derived from one specimen sequenced in a study of Graves' ophthalmopathy and Graves' hyperthyroidism. Amplification of TCR beta CDR3 regions used RNA transcripts. First-round RT-PCR with HTBI primers preceded a second-round multiplex PCR. TCRdb ran MiXCR on the multiplex PCR reads and lists one entry per CDR3 protein. The sample has a few hundred thousand distinct CDR3 sequences, under 45% seen once. The material sequenced was peripheral blood or thyroid tissue (not recorded which). The receptors here all came from an adult man with Graves' hyperthyroidism.

This clonotype has a count of ten or more. The V gene is TRBV6-6, the J gene TRBJ2-2; 11 nucleotides align to TRBD2. Germline V CDR1 and CDR2: MNHNY, SVGAGI (reference sequence). The CDR3 contains 17 residues. V lost 7 bases, J lost 3 bases, and 10 bases stayed unmatched. The CDR3 spells CASTLAGGWEDTGELFF. The CDR3 DNA sequence: TGTGCCAGCACCCTAGCGGGAGGATGGGAGGACACCGGGGAGCTGTTTTTT.

Concerning this clonotype itself: One base away lies a much larger clone, so this may be a sequencing read error. The conserved phenylalanine or tryptophan normally closing the CDR3 is absent here, so this likely arose from a read error. The chain couples TRBV9 to TRBJ1-3; no definite D call. Trimming took off 4 bases at V and 0 bases at J, with 8 bases between the two ends. The CDR3 is 14 amino acids. CDR1 SGDLS and CDR2 YYNGEE come from the germline V gene. The CDR3 DNA is TGTGCCAGCAGCCTAACCTACTCTGGAAACACCATATATCTT. It codes for CASSLTYSGNTIYL.

Comment on this clonotype: Germline is not matched at one junction end, which may reflect a read error. The chain employs TRBV7-2 and TRBJ1-3; 10 bases match TRBD1. CDR3 length: 16 residues. Germline-derived CDR1 and CDR2 are SGHTA and FQGNSA. CDR3 protein: CASSQVGTGVGNTIYF. The CDR3 bases are TGCGCCAGCAGCCAAGTAGGGACAGGGGTCGGCAACACCATATATTTT.

The CDR3 nucleotides are TGCAGTGCTGTTAGCGGGACAGCCTCGGAGACCCAGTACTTC. This encodes CSAVSGTASETQYF. V and J are TRBV20-1 and TRBJ2-5, with D tentatively TRBD2 (8 bases). There are 14 residues in the CDR3. V was trimmed by 5 bases and J by 5 bases, leaving 18 bases between them. Germline V gives CDR1 DFQATT, CDR2 SNEGSKA (reference sequence).

The chain has TRBV2 and TRBJ1-1; TRBD1 matches 9 bases. Germline V gene sequence: CDR1 SNHLY, CDR2 FYNNEI. V was pared by 6 bases and J by 4 bases, with 12 bases of the junction left unmatched. This CDR3 has 16 amino acids. Written as DNA, the CDR3 is TGTGCCAGCAGCCCCGGGACAGGGAGTTCGTTCACTGAAGCTTTCTTT. This encodes CASSPGTGSSFTEAFF.

This clonotype was recorded many times. The chain uses TRBV19 and TRBJ1-1, with 10 positions matching TRBD1. This CDR3 region has 13 residues. With V trimmed by 6 bases and J by 6 bases, 4 bases remained unmatched. CDR1 and CDR2 (germline): LNHDA, SQIVND (reference sequence). The CDR3 nucleotides read TGTGCCAGTAGCCATGGACAGGGGGCTGAAGCTTTCTTT. As protein: CASSHGQGAEAFF.

This clonotype has a count of ten or more. The chain links TRBV24-1 to TRBJ1-5; D not resolved. Germline V gives CDR1 KGHDR, CDR2 SFDVKD. The CDR3 runs to 15 residues. V was shortened by 4 bases and J by 6 bases, with 15 bases between the two germline ends. CDR3 amino acids: CATSEASGVGQPQHF. For the CDR3, the DNA is TGTGCCACCAGTGAAGCATCAGGTGTCGGTCAGCCCCAGCATTTT.

The chain links TRBV2 to TRBJ2-3, with TRBD2 matching over 10 bases. V lost 2 bases, J lost 4 bases, and 0 bases stayed unmatched. The germline V gene encodes CDR1 SNHLY and CDR2 FYNNEI. The CDR3 loop spans 14 amino acids. The CDR3 nucleotides read TGTGCCAGCAGTGAAACTAGCGGGGCAGATACGCAGTATTTT. Translating it yields CASSETSGADTQYF.

This clonotype occurred many times. The chain recombines TRBV7-6 with TRBJ2-5; D possibly matches TRBD1 or TRBD2 (5 bases each). Germline CDR1 SGHVS, CDR2 FNYEAQ. This CDR3 has 14 amino acids. The V end was cut by 9 bases, the J end by 1 base, with 15 bases between. The CDR3: CASLPGRSQETQYF. The CDR3 coding sequence is TGTGCCAGTCTTCCGGGACGTAGCCAAGAGACCCAGTACTTC.

V and J are TRBV29-1 and TRBJ2-5; no reliable D call. From germline, CDR1 is SQVTM and CDR2 ANQGSEA. This CDR3 region has 12 residues. Deletions cut 6 bases from V and 0 bases from J, with 8 bases between. CDR3 coding DNA: TGCAGCGTGGCCGGGTACCAAGAGACCCAGTACTTC. This translates into CSVAGYQETQYF. The entire variable domain, with the rest obtained from reference TRBV29-1 and TRBJ2-5, is as follows: SAVISQKPSRDICQRGTSLTIQCQVDSQVTMMFWYRQQPGQSLTLIATANQGSEATYESGFVIDKFPISRPNLTFSTLTVSNMSPEDSSIYLCSVAGYQETQYFGPGTRLLVL.

The chain carries TRBV10-3 and TRBJ2-7; TRBD1 is a possible D gene (6 bases). CDR1 and CDR2 from the germline V gene are ENHRY and SYGVKD. Trimming removed 10 bases at V and 3 bases at J, with 25 bases between. The CDR3 has 16 amino acids. In DNA, the CDR3 is TGTGCCAGCTCACCACGGGATAGTTCAGGGGTCTACGAGCAGTACTTC. This translates into CASSPRDSSGVYEQYF.

The chain recombines TRBV2 with TRBJ2-7; D possibly corresponds to TRBD2 (5 bases). The CDR3 spans 15 residues. Germline V gene data show CDR1 as SNHLY and CDR2 as FYNNEI. V was clipped by 1 base and J by 4 bases, with 14 bases between them. This CDR3 is CASSEVWESSYEQYF. Written as DNA, the CDR3 is TGTGCCAGCAGTGAAGTGTGGGAGAGTTCTTACGAGCAGTACTTC.

This clonotype appeared many times. The chain carries TRBV19 and TRBJ1-2; perhaps TRBD1 as D (6 bases). Germline CDR1 is LNHDA and CDR2 is SQIVND (reference sequence). Trimming removed 4 bases at V and 5 bases at J, with 17 bases between. This CDR3 is built from 15 residues. The CDR3 DNA is TGTGCCAGTAGTACCAGACAGGAATGGATGTATGGCTACACCTTC. This sequence encodes CASSTRQEWMYGYTF. The whole variable domain, filled in from reference TRBV19 and TRBJ1-2, reads DGGITQSPKYLFRKEGQNVTLSCEQNLNHDAMYWYRQDPGQGLRLIYYSQIVNDFQKGDIAEGYSVSREKKESFPLTVTSAQKNPTAFYLCASSTRQEWMYGYTFGSGTRLTVV.

This clonotype was observed many times. The chain uses TRBV5-1 and TRBJ2-5, with a possible D match to TRBD1 (6 bases). The CDR3 runs to 15 residues. Trimming shortened V by 4 bases and J by 1 base, and 14 bases separated the two germline ends. In germline, CDR1 is SGHRS, CDR2 YFSETQ. The CDR3 bases are TGCGCCAGCAGCCGGACAGAAGGAGGCCAAGAGACCCAGTACTTC. It yields the protein CASSRTEGGQETQYF.

This clonotype was detected many times. A read error may account for a junction end that differs from germline. This chain links TRBV7-9 with TRBJ2-5; D possibly matches TRBD1 or TRBD2 (5 bases each). Germline assignment: CDR1 SEHNR and CDR2 FQNEAQ (reference sequence). The CDR3 length is 16 residues. The CDR3 DNA reads TGCGCCAGCAGCCCTTTGGGACGGCTGATCCAAGAGACCCAGTACTTC. Protein sequence: CASSPLGRLIQETQYF.

In regard to this clonotype: A much larger clone differs by one base, so this may be a read error. This chain joins TRBV20-1 and TRBJ1-6, with TRBD1 identical over 9 bases. Germline assignment: CDR1 DFQATT and CDR2 SNEGSKA (reference sequence). Trimming at V came to 3 bases and at J to 11 bases, leaving 8 bases not matched to a gene. The CDR3 runs 14 residues. Written as DNA, the CDR3 is TGCAGTGCTAGGCCGGGACAGGGTCGACCACCCCTCCACTTT. Its translation is CSARPGQGRPPLHF.

This clonotype has a count of ten or more. The V gene is TRBV5-6, the J gene TRBJ1-3; D gene unclear. The CDR3 loop spans 14 amino acids. The ends were cut back, 1 base at V and 7 bases at J, with 12 bases in the middle. Germline V gene sequence: CDR1 SGHDT, CDR2 YYEEEE. In DNA, the CDR3 is TGTGCCAGCAGCTTGTACAGACTAAGGAACACCATATATTTT. Translation gives CASSLYRLRNTIYF.

The sample holds many counts of this clonotype. The rearrangement joins TRBV7-8 to TRBJ1-1, with TRBD1 matching over 7 bases. V gave up 4 bases and J gave up 5 bases; unmatched junction bases: 7. Per the germline V gene, CDR1 is SGHVS and CDR2 is FQNEAQ. CDR3 length: 14 amino acids. In DNA, the CDR3 is TGTGCCAGCAGCTCTCGACAGGGTCGGACTGAAGCTTTCTTT. Translation: CASSSRQGRTEAFF. Complete variable domain (other parts from reference TRBV7-8 and TRBJ1-1): GAGVSQSPRYKVAKRGQDVALRCDPISGHVSLFWYQQALGQGPEFLTYFQNEAQLDKSGLPSDRFFAERPEGSVSTLKIQRTQQEDSAVYLCASSSRQGRTEAFFGQGTRLTVV.

This chain joins TRBV5-8 and TRBJ1-6; D perhaps matches TRBD1 (5 bases). This CDR3 comprises 15 residues. Germline assignment: CDR1 SGHTS and CDR2 YDEGEE. With 0 bases removed from V and 5 bases from J, the gap between germline ends came to 9 bases. CDR3 bases: TGTGCCAGCAGCTTGGCGGCAGGGAATAATTCACCCCTCCACTTT. Translated, it gives CASSLAAGNNSPLHF.

Concerning this clonotype: One base away lies a much larger clone, so this may be a sequencing read error. The gene calls are TRBV10-3 and TRBJ2-5, with no clear D. The CDR3 totals 15 residues. Germline CDR1 and CDR2: ENHRY and SYGVKD. The CDR3 spells CASSEVATPLETQYF. The CDR3 DNA sequence: TGTGCCAGCAGTGAAGTGGCCACCCCGTTAGAGACCCAGTACTTC.

This clonotype has just a few counts. Its ends do not fully match the called genes, so a read error is possible. The V and J genes are TRBV7-9 and TRBJ1-3, with D perhaps TRBD1 (6 bases). CDR3 length: 16 amino acids. CDR1 SEHNR and CDR2 FQNEAQ come from the germline V gene (reference sequence). CDR3 protein: CASSQDGGISGNTIYF. The CDR3 DNA reads as TGCGCCAGCAGCCAAGATGGGGGCATCTCTGGAAACACCATATATTTT.

The chain recombines TRBV7-6 with TRBJ1-1; a possible D gene is TRBD1 (5 bases). From germline, CDR1 is SGHVS and CDR2 FNYEAQ. Trimming stripped 7 bases from V and 10 bases from J, with 22 bases between. This CDR3 has 14 residues. CDR3 DNA sequence: TGTGCCAGCACCCGGTTGGTAGGACAAACGGGAGCTTTCTTT. This translates into CASTRLVGQTGAFF.

This chain connects TRBV20-1 to TRBJ1-5; TRBD1 is a possible D gene (6 bases). This CDR3 has 17 amino acids. V dropped 6 bases and J dropped 1 base, with 22 bases sitting between them. CDR1 is DFQATT, CDR2 SNEGSKA, per germline (reference sequence). The CDR3 is CSAPEGGRIWSNQPQHF. The CDR3 DNA reads TGCAGTGCACCCGAAGGGGGGCGAATTTGGAGCAATCAGCCCCAGCATTTT.

This clonotype was found many times. The V and J genes are TRBV7-8 and TRBJ2-7, with 9 bases identical to TRBD1. Germline CDR1 reads SGHVS; CDR2 reads FQNEAQ. The J segment lost 1 base and the V segment lost 5 bases, leaving 6 bases of the junction unmatched. This CDR3 contains 15 residues. CDR3 residues: CASSHRQGVSYEQYF. CDR3 coding DNA: TGTGCCAGCAGCCACCGACAGGGGGTATCCTACGAGCAGTACTTC. Together with reference TRBV7-8 and TRBJ2-7, the CDR3 gives the full variable domain: GAGVSQSPRYKVAKRGQDVALRCDPISGHVSLFWYQQALGQGPEFLTYFQNEAQLDKSGLPSDRFFAERPEGSVSTLKIQRTQQEDSAVYLCASSHRQGVSYEQYFGPGTRLTVT.

This clonotype occurred many times. The rearrangement joins TRBV7-9 to TRBJ2-3; unclear D gene. This CDR3 region has 13 residues. Germline lookup yields CDR1 SEHNR and CDR2 FQNEAQ (reference sequence). The V end lost 5 bases, the J end lost 0 bases, and 6 bases lay between the germline ends. The CDR3 loop is CASSPPSTDTQYF. Here the CDR3 DNA reads TGTGCCAGCAGCCCCCCTAGCACAGATACGCAGTATTTT.